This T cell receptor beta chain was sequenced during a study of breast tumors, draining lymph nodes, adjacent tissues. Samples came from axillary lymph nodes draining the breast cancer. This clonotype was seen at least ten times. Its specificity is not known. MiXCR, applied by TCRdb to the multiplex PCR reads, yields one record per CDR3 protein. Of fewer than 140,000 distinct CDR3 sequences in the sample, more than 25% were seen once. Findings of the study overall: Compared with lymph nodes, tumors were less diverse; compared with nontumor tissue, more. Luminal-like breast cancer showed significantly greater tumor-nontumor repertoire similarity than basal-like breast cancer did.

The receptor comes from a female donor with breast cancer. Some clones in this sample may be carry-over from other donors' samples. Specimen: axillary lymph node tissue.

Written as DNA, the CDR3 is TGCAGCGTTGAATTGGGGGGACAGTTTTCTGGAAACACCATATATTTT. Translation: CSVELGGQFSGNTIYF. The rearrangement joins TRBV29-1 to TRBJ1-3, with 7 nucleotides matching TRBD1. The CDR3 has 16 residues. The V gene's germline CDR1 is SQVTM and CDR2 ANQGSEA. Trimming removed 2 bases from V and 1 base from J; junction bases left unmatched: 8.